The T cell receptor beta chain under discussion was sequenced for a study of tumor-infiltrating lymphocytes in oesophageal squamous cell carcinoma. From the PCR reads, TCRdb called clonotypes with MiXCR, one entry per CDR3 protein. The sample contains over 10,000 distinct CDR3 sequences, 50% to 65% of which appear only once. Germline V gene sequence: CDR1 SGHAT, CDR2 FQNNGV. This CDR3 is built from 18 residues. V usage is TRBV11-2 and J usage is TRBJ2-5, with 11 bases identical to TRBD2. The assigned J gene may be wrong: the sequence end matches TRBJ2-4 better. The source material was esophageal tumor tissue. This TCR was sampled from a female donor with esophageal squamous cell carcinoma. The chain's CDR3 is CASSLTRGASGRTNIQYF. The DNA of the CDR3 is TGTGCCAGCAGCTTAACGCGGGGGGCTAGCGGGAGGACGAACATTCAGTACTTC.